Below, 16 T cell receptor beta chains from the same sample are listed, as sequenced in a study of T cells in Graves' hyperthyroidism and ophthalmopathy. Amplification targeted TCR beta CDR3 regions from RNA transcripts. An initial round of RT-PCR targeting the TCR CDR3 relied on the HTBI primer set. TCRdb re-called the multiplex PCR reads with MiXCR, one entry per CDR3 protein. The sample yields roughly 380,000 distinct CDR3 sequences, about an eighth seen once. The sample was blood. These receptors were taken from a woman younger than 30 with Graves' hyperthyroidism.

A word on this clonotype: The junction departs from germline at one end; a sequencing error may be responsible. The J gene is TRBJ2-7, the V gene TRBV6-2 or TRBV6-3, with 7 bases identical to TRBD2. Germline V lookup: CDR1 MNHEY, CDR2 SVGEGT. CDR3 length equals 15 residues. DNA for the CDR3: TGTGCCAGCACCGAACCCGGGACTACCTCCCACGAGCAGTACTTC. Translating gives CASTEPGTTSHEQYF.

This clonotype has only a few counts. The chain links TRBV20-1 to TRBJ1-3, with D uncertain. The germline V gene encodes CDR1 DFQATT and CDR2 SNEGSKA (reference sequence). This CDR3 has 16 amino acids. Trimming took off 0 bases at V and 4 bases at J, with 16 bases between the two ends. The CDR3 nucleotides are TGCAGTGCTAGAGATGGAGCAGCAGGATTCGGAAACACCATATATTTT. It translates to CSARDGAAGFGNTIYF.

This clonotype was found many times. V and J are TRBV28 and TRBJ2-7; 7 bases agree with TRBD1. The CDR3 runs 15 residues. Per the germline V gene, CDR1 is MDHEN and CDR2 is SYDVKM. J gave up 3 bases and V 3 bases, and 8 bases lay outside the gene matches. The CDR3 DNA is TGTGCCAGCAGTTTTTTCGCAGGGGGAGTCTACGAGCAGTACTTC. It codes for CASSFFAGGVYEQYF. Full variable domain (rest looked up from reference TRBV28 and TRBJ2-7): DVKVTQSSRYLVKRTGEKVFLECVQDMDHENMFWYRQDPGLGLRLIYFSYDVKMKEKGDIPEGYSVSREKKERFSLILESASTNQTSMYLCASSFFAGGVYEQYFGPGTRLTVT.

This clonotype occurred many times. This sequence joins TRBV7-9 and TRBJ2-7; D is undetermined. Trimming shortened V by 3 bases and J by 2 bases, and 14 bases separated the two germline ends. The CDR3 has 15 residues. Germline V gives CDR1 SEHNR, CDR2 FQNEAQ (reference sequence). This CDR3 reads CASSFGRNGPYEQYF. DNA for the CDR3: TGTGCCAGCAGCTTTGGACGGAACGGTCCCTACGAGCAGTACTTC. The full variable domain, its missing parts supplied by reference TRBV7-9 and TRBJ2-7, is DTGVSQNPRHKITKRGQNVTFRCDPISEHNRLYWYRQTLGQGPEFLTYFQNEAQLEKSRLLSDRFSAERPKGSFSTLEIQRTEQGDSAMYLCASSFGRNGPYEQYFGPGTRLTVT.

This clonotype was picked up many times. The chain couples TRBV7-3 to TRBJ2-1; tentative D call: TRBD1 (6 bases). CDR3 size: 15 residues. Germline V gene lookup returns CDR1 SGHTA and CDR2 FQGTGA. The V gene lost 0 bases and the J gene lost 4 bases, with 10 bases spanning the gap. CDR3 residues: CASSLTHQGYNEQFF. The DNA for the CDR3 is TGTGCCAGCAGCTTAACGCACCAGGGGTACAATGAGCAGTTCTTC.

This clonotype was counted only a few times. A read error may be the cause here, since a much bigger clone is one base away. This sequence joins TRBV28 and TRBJ2-2; unclear D gene. Germline CDR1 reads MDHEN; CDR2 reads SYDVKM. This CDR3 has 14 residues. In DNA form, the CDR3 reads TGTGCCAGCAGTTTCGTCAGGAACATCGGGGAGCTGTTTTTT. Encoded protein: CASSFVRNIGELFF.

The sample holds one count of this clonotype. This chain connects TRBV19 to TRBJ2-7; TRBD1 agrees at 7 bases. Per the germline V gene, CDR1 is LNHDA and CDR2 is SQIVND (reference sequence). V lost 8 bases and J lost 2; bases outside the gene matches: 9. CDR3 length: 14 amino acids. The CDR3 DNA is TGTGCCAGTTCTGGGACAGAATATACCTACGAGCAGTACTTC. This sequence encodes CASSGTEYTYEQYF.

The chain couples TRBV12-3 or TRBV12-4 to TRBJ2-1, with 13 bases lining up with TRBD2. This CDR3 region has 17 residues. Trimming at V came to 4 bases and at J to 7 bases, leaving 10 bases not matched to a gene. CDR3 protein: CASSSTLRTSGSNEQFF. The CDR3 DNA is TGTGCCAGCAGTTCAACCCTTCGGACTAGCGGGAGTAATGAGCAGTTCTTC.

This clonotype occurred many times. This chain links TRBV4-2 with TRBJ2-1; 9 nucleotides agree with TRBD2. This CDR3 is 17 amino acids long. V lost 0 bases and J lost 7; bases outside the gene matches: 10. Germline CDR1 reads LGHNA; CDR2 reads YNFKEQ. The CDR3 loop reads CASSQDLASGIVNEQFF. In DNA, the CDR3 is TGTGCCAGCAGCCAAGATCTTGCTAGCGGGATAGTTAATGAGCAGTTCTTC.

This clonotype was recorded many times. The gene calls are TRBV12-3 or TRBV12-4 and TRBJ1-1; 7 bases map to TRBD1. The CDR3 length is 15 residues. Trimming removed 6 bases from V and 3 bases from J; junction bases left unmatched: 10. The CDR3 sequence is CASSVRRGRHTEAFF. The DNA of the CDR3 is TGTGCCAGCAGCGTTAGGAGGGGGCGACACACTGAAGCTTTCTTT.

The V gene is TRBV11-1, the J gene TRBJ1-2; 7 bases line up with TRBD1. V shed 4 bases, J shed 8 bases, and the junction held 10 bases outside the gene matches. CDR1 is SGHAT, CDR2 FQDESV, per germline (reference sequence). The CDR3 has 14 amino acids. CDR3 protein: CASSYRDSDQGYTF. CDR3 nucleotide sequence: TGTGCCAGCAGCTACCGGGACAGCGATCAGGGCTACACCTTC. Looking up the rest from reference TRBV11-1 and TRBJ1-2 gives the full variable domain: EAEVAQSPRYKITEKSQAVAFWCDPISGHATLYWYRQILGQGPELLVQFQDESVVDDSQLPKDRFSAERLKGVDSTLKIQPAELGDSAMYLCASSYRDSDQGYTFGSGTRLTVV.

This clonotype has ten or more counts. J is TRBJ2-3 and V is TRBV11-2, with 7 bases identical to TRBD2. Germline assignment: CDR1 SGHAT and CDR2 FQNNGV. CDR3 length: 15 residues. The V gene end was trimmed by 0 bases and the J gene end by 1 base; junction bases not matched to a gene: 1. The CDR3: CASSLDLAGTDTQYF. In DNA form, the CDR3 reads TGTGCCAGCAGCTTAGATCTAGCGGGCACAGATACGCAGTATTTT.

This clonotype was observed a handful of times. The genes are TRBV20-1 and TRBJ1-1; no clear D gene. Per the germline V gene, CDR1 is DFQATT and CDR2 is SNEGSKA (reference sequence). The CDR3 loop spans 12 amino acids. With 5 bases removed from V and 2 bases from J, the gap between germline ends came to 9 bases. This CDR3 reads CSAAFGNTEAFF. Written as DNA, the CDR3 is TGCAGTGCTGCCTTTGGTAACACTGAAGCTTTCTTT.

This clonotype came up many times. The chain recombines TRBV13 with TRBJ1-2, with 12 bases lining up with TRBD1. This CDR3 has 17 residues. V dropped 8 bases and J dropped 2; count of bases not matched to a gene: 12. Germline values: CDR1 PRHDT, CDR2 FYEKMQ (reference sequence). CDR3: CASSPPGTGGVNYGYTF. The DNA of the CDR3 is TGTGCCAGCTCCCCCCCCGGGACAGGGGGCGTAAACTATGGCTACACCTTC.

This clonotype was counted at least ten times. The chain couples TRBV20-1 to TRBJ1-2; D unclear. The germline CDR1 and CDR2 sequences are DFQATT and SNEGSKA (reference sequence). CDR3 length: 13 residues. V lost 0 bases to trimming and J lost 7 bases, with 12 bases between them. CDR3 sequence reads: CSARDQAQVGYTF. Written as DNA, the CDR3 is TGCAGTGCTAGAGATCAGGCCCAAGTTGGCTACACCTTC.

This clonotype was observed at least ten times. The chain has TRBV20-1 and TRBJ2-7; D unresolved. The V end was cut by 0 bases, the J end by 2 bases, with 8 bases between. The CDR3 is 13 amino acids. From germline, CDR1 is DFQATT and CDR2 SNEGSKA (reference sequence). The CDR3 sequence: CSARDPGTYEQYF. CDR3 nucleotides: TGCAGTGCTAGAGATCCCGGAACCTACGAGCAGTACTTC.